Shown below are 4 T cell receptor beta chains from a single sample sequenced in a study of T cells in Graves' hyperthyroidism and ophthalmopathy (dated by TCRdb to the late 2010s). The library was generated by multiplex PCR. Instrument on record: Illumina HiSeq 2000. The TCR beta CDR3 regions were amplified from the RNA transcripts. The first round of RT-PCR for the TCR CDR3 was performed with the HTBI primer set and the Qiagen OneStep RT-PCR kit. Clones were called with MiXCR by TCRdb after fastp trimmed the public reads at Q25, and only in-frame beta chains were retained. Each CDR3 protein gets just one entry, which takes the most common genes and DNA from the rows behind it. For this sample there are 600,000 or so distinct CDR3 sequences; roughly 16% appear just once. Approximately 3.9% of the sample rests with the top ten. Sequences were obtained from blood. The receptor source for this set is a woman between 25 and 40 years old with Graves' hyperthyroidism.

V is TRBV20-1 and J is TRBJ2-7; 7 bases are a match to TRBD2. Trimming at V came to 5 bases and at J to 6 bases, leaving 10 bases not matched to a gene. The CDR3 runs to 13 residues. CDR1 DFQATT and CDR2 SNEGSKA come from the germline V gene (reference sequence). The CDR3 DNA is TGCAGTGCTTTCAGCGGGACCGGGGGCGAGCAGTACTTC. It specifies CSAFSGTGGEQYF.

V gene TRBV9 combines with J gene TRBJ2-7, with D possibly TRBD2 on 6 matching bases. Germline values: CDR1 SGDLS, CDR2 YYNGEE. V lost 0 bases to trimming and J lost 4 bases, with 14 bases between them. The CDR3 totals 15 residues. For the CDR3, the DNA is TGTGCCAGCAGCGTAGGGGGCGGGGAAGGATACGAGCAGTACTTC. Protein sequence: CASSVGGGEGYEQYF.

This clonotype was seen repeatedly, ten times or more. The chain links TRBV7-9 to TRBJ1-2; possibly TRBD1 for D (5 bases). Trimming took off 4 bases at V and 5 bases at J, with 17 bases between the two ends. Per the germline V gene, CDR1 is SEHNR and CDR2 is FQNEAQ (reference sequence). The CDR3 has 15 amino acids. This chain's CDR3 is CASSSPTGTVYGYTF. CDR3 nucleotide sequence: TGTGCCAGCAGCTCCCCAACCGGGACCGTATATGGCTACACCTTC.

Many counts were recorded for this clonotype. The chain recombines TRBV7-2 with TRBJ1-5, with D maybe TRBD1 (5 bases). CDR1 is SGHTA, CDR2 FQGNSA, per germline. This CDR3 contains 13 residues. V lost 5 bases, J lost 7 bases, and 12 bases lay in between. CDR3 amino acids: CASSPNGGQPQHF. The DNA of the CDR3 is TGTGCCAGCAGCCCAAACGGGGGGCAGCCCCAGCATTTT.